These T cell receptor beta chains were read from a single sample in a study of cytomegalovirus exposure and HLA in healthy donors. TCRdb's copy holds only in-frame clones and misses some; the assay was immunoSEQ multiplex PCR. This table has 160,000 or so clones, around 83% appearing once. The source material was PBMCs. The receptors were gathered from a male donor in good health and CMV-seropositive. Both conserved end residues are trimmed from each CDR3.

v_gene: TRBV25-1
j_gene: TRBJ2-3
CDR3aa: ASSESGSTDTQY

v_gene: TRBV7-2
j_gene: TRBJ1-2
CDR3aa: ASSLDSGTGIGYT

v_gene: TRBV6-5
j_gene: TRBJ1-1
CDR3aa: ASSSQGAMNTEAF

v_gene: TRBV19
j_gene: TRBJ1-2
CDR3aa: ASSPGDRDGYT

v_gene: TRBV4-1
j_gene: TRBJ2-1
CDR3aa: ASRRLAGREQF

v_gene: TRBV7-7
j_gene: TRBJ2-7
CDR3aa: ASSRDREDEQY

v_gene: TRBV11-2
j_gene: TRBJ2-5
CDR3aa: ASSLGVQETQY

v_gene: TRBV27
j_gene: TRBJ2-3
CDR3aa: ASSPLTSTDTQY

v_gene: TRBV7-7
j_gene: TRBJ2-1
CDR3aa: ASSPGLAGGIEQF

v_gene: TRBV2
j_gene: TRBJ2-2
CDR3aa: ASNYGTSESGGELF

v_gene: TRBV6-6
j_gene: TRBJ2-1
CDR3aa: ASSTGTSGDNEQF

v_gene: TRBV7-2
j_gene: TRBJ2-7
CDR3aa: ASSNGQGISYEQY

v_gene: TRBV7-2
j_gene: TRBJ2-1
CDR3aa: ASSGGGTRHNEQF

v_gene: TRBV7-8
j_gene: TRBJ1-1
CDR3aa: ASSVNRGPNTEAF

v_gene: TRBV30
j_gene: TRBJ1-2
CDR3aa: AWGGYGYT

v_gene: TRBV7-9
j_gene: TRBJ1-2
CDR3aa: ASSRQAGYT